This record looks at one T cell receptor beta chain sequence and its context. These data originate in a study of blood T cell repertoires in COVID-19. TCRdb keeps only in-frame clones here, not all; method: immunoSEQ multiplex PCR. The sample yields about 60,000 clones, around four fifths seen once. The length of the CDR3 is 19 residues. Sequenced: peripheral blood. The chain has TRBV21-1 and TRBJ2-5; the table names TRBD2, a call not compared with the DNA. TRBV21-1 has pseudogene status. The sequence was obtained from a human donor in a cohort sampled during active COVID-19. CDR3 amino acids: CASSKGAPLGGALKETQYF. CDR3 DNA sequence: TGTGCCAGCAGCAAAGGGGCCCCGCTGGGCGGGGCCCTAAAAGAGACCCAGTACTTC.